The next 7 T cell receptor beta chains were all read from a single sample in a study of T cell repertoires in cytomegalovirus infection. Antigen specificity for these receptors is unknown. TCRdb recomputed calls from the reads with MiXCR, one row per CDR3 protein. The sample includes some 940,000 distinct CDR3 sequences, 30% to 40% of them seen just once. Sequencing used cultured CD8+ T cells from PBMCs, obtained from culture after CMV antigen stimulation. All receptors derive from a human donor in good health (CMV status not recorded). Some clones in this sample may be carry-over from other donors' samples.

This clonotype appeared a few times. The V call is TRBV6-5, the J call TRBJ2-4; D remains unclear. Trimming cost V 0 bases and J 8 bases, with 8 bases left between them. The CDR3 has 13 amino acids. Germline CDR1 reads MNHEY; CDR2 reads SVGAGI. This chain's CDR3 is CASSYSPSDIQYF. As DNA, the CDR3 is TGTGCCAGCAGTTACTCGCCTAGTGACATTCAGTACTTC.

At least ten counts were recorded for this clonotype. The V and J genes are TRBV7-2 and TRBJ2-1, with D possibly being TRBD1 or TRBD2 (5 bases each). The length of the CDR3 is 14 residues. With 3 bases removed from V and 10 bases from J, the gap between germline ends came to 16 bases. Germline V gene sequence: CDR1 SGHTA, CDR2 FQGNSA. The CDR3 reads CASSLGVPTWEQFF. The CDR3 DNA reads as TGTGCCAGCAGCTTGGGGGTCCCTACATGGGAGCAGTTCTTC.

The chain carries TRBV4-1 and TRBJ2-7, with D maybe TRBD2 (5 bases). The ends were cut back, 2 bases at V and 0 bases at J, with 8 bases in the middle. This CDR3 region has 14 residues. Germline values: CDR1 MGHRA, CDR2 YSYEKL. DNA of the CDR3: TGCGCCAGCAGCCAAACCGGACTCTCCTACGAGCAGTACTTC. Translated: CASSQTGLSYEQYF.

The rearrangement links TRBV12-3 or TRBV12-4 to TRBJ2-1; D not resolved. Trimming took off 6 bases at V and 8 bases at J, with 11 bases between the two ends. The CDR3 totals 12 residues. The CDR3 protein is CASRTAPHEQFF. CDR3 DNA: TGTGCCAGCAGAACAGCTCCCCATGAGCAGTTCTTC.

The rearrangement links TRBV5-6 to TRBJ2-5; a weak D match, TRBD2 (6 bases). Germline-derived CDR1 and CDR2 are SGHDT and YYEEEE. The CDR3 sequence is 14 residues long. V was pared by 0 bases and J by 3 bases, with 9 bases between. The CDR3 sequence is CASSLGLVEETQYF. In DNA form, the CDR3 reads TGTGCCAGCAGCTTGGGACTAGTGGAAGAGACCCAGTACTTC.

V and J are TRBV6-1 and TRBJ2-1; maybe TRBD1 (5 bases). Germline-derived CDR1 and CDR2 are MNHNS and SASEGT. Between the trimmed V and J ends, which lost 5 bases and 5 bases, there was a span of 16 bases. The CDR3 has 15 residues. The CDR3 sequence: CASSTFQGSDNEQFF. CDR3 DNA sequence: TGTGCCAGCAGTACGTTCCAGGGTTCTGACAATGAGCAGTTCTTC.

V and J are TRBV19 and TRBJ2-5; TRBD2 matches at 10 bases. This CDR3 region has 15 residues. V trimming: 5 bases; J trimming: 4 bases; junction bases outside the gene matches: 7. CDR1 and CDR2 from the germline V gene are LNHDA and SQIVND (reference sequence). This CDR3 is CASSPQRGGSETQYF. CDR3 sequence (DNA): TGTGCCAGTAGTCCCCAGCGGGGGGGCTCAGAGACCCAGTACTTC. Supplemented by reference TRBV19 and TRBJ2-5, the full variable domain reads DGGITQSPKYLFRKEGQNVTLSCEQNLNHDAMYWYRQDPGQGLRLIYYSQIVNDFQKGDIAEGYSVSREKKESFPLTVTSAQKNPTAFYLCASSPQRGGSETQYFGPGTRLLVL.